Following are 29 T cell receptor beta chains from one sample sequenced in a study of response to subunit inactivated influenza vaccine. Each CDR3 protein gets one entry after TCRdb re-called the RT-PCR reads with MiXCR. The table shows 710,000 or so distinct CDR3 sequences, with more than 15% occurring only once. The source was PBMCs from blood, collected about 13 days after vaccination. These receptors were obtained from a man aged 45 to 65 who received an inactivated influenza vaccine.

This clonotype was seen ten or more times. The chain links TRBV12-3 or TRBV12-4 to TRBJ1-4; perhaps TRBD1 as D (5 bases). V was trimmed by 3 bases and J by 11 bases, leaving 10 bases between them. The CDR3 totals 12 residues. The CDR3 loop reads CASSLVEGKLFF. The CDR3 region has the DNA TGTGCCAGCAGTTTGGTCGAGGGGAAACTGTTTTTT.

This clonotype was counted at least ten times. The chain carries TRBV5-1 and TRBJ2-5, with TRBD1 as a possible D gene (6 bases). The CDR3 has 14 amino acids. V lost 2 bases and J lost 5, with 13 bases in between. The germline V gene has CDR1 SGHRS and CDR2 YFSETQ. The CDR3 DNA follows: TGCGCCAGCAGCTTAACCCAGGGGCCGGAGACCCAGTACTTC. Protein product: CASSLTQGPETQYF.

This clonotype has just a few counts. This sequence joins TRBV14 and TRBJ1-3; D is unresolved. The CDR3 loop spans 15 amino acids. Trimming took off 2 bases at V and 0 bases at J, with 8 bases between the two ends. Per the germline V gene, CDR1 is SGHDN and CDR2 is FVKESK. Here the CDR3 DNA reads TGTGCCAGCAGCCAATGGGTTAGCTCTGGAAACACCATATATTTT. Translated: CASSQWVSSGNTIYF.

The chain carries TRBV3-1 and TRBJ2-7; TRBD1 might be the D (5 bases). Germline CDR1 reads LGHDT; CDR2 reads YNNKEL (reference sequence). The CDR3 extends over 15 amino acids. Trimming took 4 bases from V and 1 from J, leaving 14 bases between them. CDR3: CASSPAREKSYEQYF. The DNA of the CDR3 is TGTGCCAGCAGCCCGGCCAGGGAAAAGTCCTACGAGCAGTACTTC.

This clonotype occurred a few times. The rearrangement links TRBV7-9 to TRBJ2-5; D remains ambiguous. The V gene lost 1 base and the J gene lost 3 bases, with 15 bases spanning the gap. This CDR3 has 16 amino acids. Germline V lookup: CDR1 SEHNR, CDR2 FQNEAQ (reference sequence). The CDR3 here is CASSLGPRGVEETQYF. In DNA, the CDR3 is TGTGCCAGCAGCTTAGGTCCAAGAGGTGTGGAAGAGACCCAGTACTTC.

This chain joins TRBV6-1 and TRBJ2-2, with D hard to call. CDR3 size: 15 residues. Germline-derived CDR1 and CDR2 are MNHNS and SASEGT. Deletions cut 8 bases from V and 6 bases from J, with 19 bases between. Here the CDR3 reads CASAGQSKRPGELFF. The CDR3 nucleotides read TGTGCCAGCGCCGGGCAGAGTAAACGTCCCGGGGAGCTGTTTTTT.

The CDR3 loop reads CTSGTGNTEAFF. In DNA, the CDR3 is TGTACTTCCGGGACGGGGAACACTGAAGCTTTCTTT. The rearrangement uses TRBV19 and TRBJ1-1, with TRBD1 as a possible D gene (5 bases). Germline V gene sequence: CDR1 LNHDA, CDR2 SQIVND (reference sequence). This CDR3 is built from 12 residues.

This clonotype was counted a few times. The chain couples TRBV7-9 to TRBJ2-1, with D tentatively TRBD2 (5 bases). The CDR3 consists of 12 residues. CDR1 and CDR2 from the germline V gene are SEHNR and FQNEAQ (reference sequence). Deletions cut 4 bases from V and 8 bases from J, with 9 bases between. CDR3 loop: CASSSSSYEQFF. The CDR3 nucleotides read TGTGCCAGCAGCTCCTCTAGCTATGAGCAGTTCTTC.

This clonotype has just a few counts. This chain joins TRBV6-5 and TRBJ1-6; D remains ambiguous. This CDR3 contains 15 residues. From germline, CDR1 is MNHEY and CDR2 SVGAGI. V was trimmed by 0 bases and J by 5 bases, leaving 8 bases between them. The CDR3 here is CASSYSRRDNSPLHF. The CDR3 region has the DNA TGTGCCAGCAGTTACTCGCGACGGGATAATTCACCCCTCCACTTT.

This clonotype was seen a few times. The genes are TRBV28 and TRBJ1-2; tentatively, D is TRBD1 (6 bases). The germline gives CDR1 MDHEN, CDR2 SYDVKM. This CDR3 spans 16 amino acids. Trimming took 2 bases from V and 4 from J, leaving 17 bases between them. This CDR3 reads CASSLGSRTAVYGYTF. The DNA for the CDR3 is TGTGCCAGCAGTTTAGGATCAAGGACAGCGGTCTATGGCTACACCTTC.

This clonotype was seen only a few times. This chain uses TRBV10-3 with TRBJ2-7, with a possible D match to TRBD2 (6 bases). The CDR3 has 12 amino acids. Trimming shortened V by 3 bases and J by 4 bases, and 7 bases separated the two germline ends. In germline, CDR1 is ENHRY, CDR2 SYGVKD. The chain's CDR3 is CAISDGRYEQYF. DNA of the CDR3: TGTGCCATCAGTGATGGGAGGTACGAGCAGTACTTC.

This clonotype came up a few times. The chain links TRBV12-3 or TRBV12-4 to TRBJ1-1; maybe TRBD1 (6 bases). This CDR3 is 14 amino acids long. V gave up 6 bases and J gave up 4 bases, with 15 bases separating them. CDR3 in amino acids: CASRDSGQFTEAFF. The CDR3 DNA follows: TGTGCCAGCAGGGATTCCGGACAGTTCACTGAAGCTTTCTTT.

This chain joins TRBV11-3 and TRBJ2-1; D unresolved. V was pared by 1 base and J by 7 bases, with 14 bases between. The CDR3 covers 15 residues. Per germline, CDR1 SGHNT and CDR2 YENEEA. The CDR3 DNA reads TGTGCCAGCAGCTTAGGGGAATCCTTTGGGAATGAGCAGTTCTTC. It translates to CASSLGESFGNEQFF.

V and J are TRBV6-2 or TRBV6-3 and TRBJ2-1; D is perhaps TRBD1 or TRBD2 (6 bases each). Trimming pared 6 bases from V and 5 bases from J, leaving 14 bases between. The CDR3 has 14 residues. Germline V lookup: CDR1 MNHEY, CDR2 SVGEGT. The CDR3 DNA follows: TGTGCCAGCAGGATCCCGGGGGCAAACAATGAGCAGTTCTTC. Its translation: CASRIPGANNEQFF.

This clonotype was seen only a few times. The genes are TRBV6-2 or TRBV6-3 and TRBJ2-5, with D tentatively TRBD2 (5 bases). Germline V gives CDR1 MNHEY, CDR2 SVGEGT. The CDR3 has 15 amino acids. V lost 7 bases and J lost 2, with 17 bases in between. For the CDR3, the DNA is TGTGCCAGCACCAGATTGTCGGGGAAACAAGAGACCCAGTACTTC. Its protein is CASTRLSGKQETQYF.

This clonotype was detected a few times. The rearrangement joins TRBV6-1 to TRBJ2-1; 9 positions agree with TRBD2. This CDR3 has 13 residues. V lost 10 bases to trimming and J lost 6 bases; unmatched junction nucleotides: 7. The germline gives CDR1 MNHNS, CDR2 SASEGT. Here the CDR3 reads CATRREGLNEQFF. CDR3 nucleotides: TGTGCCACGCGGCGGGAGGGCCTCAATGAGCAGTTCTTC.

Only a few counts were recorded for this clonotype. The gene calls are TRBV4-2 and TRBJ2-7; TRBD1 agrees at 10 bases. This CDR3 is 15 amino acids long. The V gene end was trimmed by 1 base and the J gene end by 4 bases; junction bases not matched to a gene: 4. Per germline, CDR1 LGHNA and CDR2 YNFKEQ. CDR3 region: CASSQAVGQGYEQYF. DNA for the CDR3: TGTGCCAGCAGCCAAGCCGTGGGACAGGGGTACGAGCAGTACTTC.

This clonotype has only a few counts. The rearrangement joins TRBV5-5 to TRBJ2-1; a possible D gene is TRBD2 (6 bases). Trimming removed 0 bases from V and 8 bases from J, with 18 bases in between. From germline, CDR1 is SGHKS and CDR2 YYEKEE (reference sequence). The CDR3 runs to 16 residues. CDR3 protein: CASSLEGTLVIDEQFF. The CDR3 DNA reads TGTGCCAGCAGCTTGGAGGGGACTCTCGTTATCGATGAGCAGTTCTTC. The whole variable domain, filled in from reference TRBV5-5 and TRBJ2-1, reads DAGVTQSPTHLIKTRGQQVTLRCSPISGHKSVSWYQQVLGQGPQFIFQYYEKEERGRGNFPDRFSARQFPNYSSELNVNALLLGDSALYLCASSLEGTLVIDEQFFGPGTRLTVL.

This clonotype was detected a few times. The V gene is TRBV6-2 or TRBV6-3, the J gene TRBJ2-7; tentative D call: TRBD1 (6 bases). CDR3 size: 13 residues. The germline gives CDR1 MNHEY, CDR2 SVGEGT. Deletions cut 8 bases from V and 3 bases from J, with 14 bases between. CDR3 amino acids: CASASGHYYEQYF. As DNA, the CDR3 is TGTGCCAGCGCGTCGGGACATTACTACGAGCAGTACTTC.

This clonotype was counted between two and nine times. This chain joins TRBV5-6 and TRBJ2-4; 8 bases are shared with TRBD2. V lost 1 base, J lost 8 bases, and 2 bases stayed unmatched. Looked up from germline, CDR1 is SGHDT and CDR2 is YYEEEE. The CDR3 loop spans 13 amino acids. The CDR3 is CASSLRGGDIQYF. The CDR3 nucleotides are TGTGCCAGCAGCTTGCGGGGGGGAGACATTCAGTACTTC. Combining the CDR3 with reference TRBV5-6 and TRBJ2-4 gives the whole variable domain DAGVTQSPTHLIKTRGQQVTLRCSPKSGHDTVSWYQQALGQGPQFIFQYYEEEERQRGNFPDRFSGHQFPNYSSELNVNALLLGDSALYLCASSLRGGDIQYFGAGTRLSVL.

The chain joins TRBV29-1 to TRBJ2-2; D not resolved. Germline CDR1 SQVTM, CDR2 ANQGSEA. Trimming stripped 4 bases from V and 4 bases from J, with 16 bases between. This CDR3 region has 15 residues. Here the CDR3 DNA reads TGCAGCGTTGGTGTGGATGGCCAGATCACCGGGGAGCTGTTTTTT. Amino acids: CSVGVDGQITGELFF.

J is TRBJ1-4 and V is TRBV6-1; 9 nucleotides agree with TRBD1. The CDR3 is made up of 14 amino acids. Germline loops: CDR1 MNHNS, CDR2 SASEGT. The J segment lost 7 bases and the V segment lost 10 bases, leaving 10 bases of the junction unmatched. The CDR3 DNA sequence: TGTGCCATTGGGACCGGGACAGGGCGTGAAAAACTGTTTTTT. This codes for CAIGTGTGREKLFF.

This clonotype was picked up many times. The rearrangement uses TRBV7-6 and TRBJ2-5; 11 bases match TRBD1. Germline trimming cut 1 base from V and 5 bases from J; bases unmatched to any gene: 3. Looked up from germline, CDR1 is SGHVS and CDR2 is FNYEAQ. This CDR3 has 15 amino acids. The CDR3 reads CASSLGTGGLETQYF. The CDR3 nucleotides are TGTGCCAGCAGCTTAGGGACAGGGGGCTTGGAGACCCAGTACTTC.

The genes are TRBV27 and TRBJ1-4; TRBD1 matches 7 bases. V lost 5 bases, J lost 8 bases, and 11 bases stayed unmatched. Per the germline V gene, CDR1 is MNHEY and CDR2 is SMNVEV (reference sequence). The CDR3 loop spans 15 amino acids. The CDR3 here is CASSPNQGGYEKLFF. In DNA form, the CDR3 reads TGTGCCAGCAGTCCGAATCAGGGGGGTTACGAAAAACTGTTTTTT.

This clonotype was seen a handful of times. The V call is TRBV30, the J call TRBJ2-1; D perhaps matches TRBD2 (6 bases). V was shortened by 7 bases and J by 7 bases, with 20 bases between the two germline ends. The CDR3 runs 14 residues. Germline CDR1 is GTSNPN and CDR2 is SVGIG (reference sequence). CDR3 residues: CAFSLEAGLNEQFF. Here the CDR3 DNA reads TGTGCCTTCTCCTTAGAAGCGGGCTTAAATGAGCAGTTCTTC. The variable domain in full, completed from reference TRBV30 and TRBJ2-1, reads SQTIHQWPATLVQPVGSPLSLECTVEGTSNPNLYWYRQAAGRGLQLLFYSVGIGQISSEVPQNLSASRPQDRQFILSSKKLLLSDSGFYLCAFSLEAGLNEQFFGPGTRLTVL.

This clonotype appeared a few times. The chain employs TRBV29-1 and TRBJ2-7; D call uncertain. CDR1 and CDR2 from the germline V gene are SQVTM and ANQGSEA. The CDR3 is 14 residues long. Trimming pared 6 bases from V and 6 bases from J, leaving 21 bases between. The CDR3 here is CSVDLGTHPSEQYF. The CDR3 DNA is TGCAGCGTAGATCTCGGCACTCATCCATCCGAGCAGTACTTC.

The rearrangement links TRBV12-3 or TRBV12-4 to TRBJ2-2; 15 bases fit TRBD2. Germline trimming cut 8 bases from V and 7 bases from J; bases unmatched to any gene: 2. The CDR3 has 14 residues. CDR3 sequence: CASGTSGGNGELFF. Here the CDR3 DNA reads TGTGCCAGCGGGACTAGCGGGGGGAACGGGGAGCTGTTTTTT.

The chain combines TRBV19 with TRBJ2-3, with D uncertain. The V end lost 3 bases, the J end lost 0 bases, and 7 bases lay between the germline ends. Germline V CDR1 and CDR2: LNHDA, SQIVND (reference sequence). The CDR3 covers 14 residues. The CDR3 DNA follows: TGTGCCAGTAGTATTGTAAGGAGCACAGATACGCAGTATTTT. Translating gives CASSIVRSTDTQYF.

This clonotype turned up a few times. The gene calls are TRBV5-1 and TRBJ2-5; D ambiguous. V was trimmed by 5 bases and J by 0 bases, leaving 5 bases between them. The CDR3 length is 12 residues. Germline lookup yields CDR1 SGHRS and CDR2 YFSETQ. The DNA for the CDR3 is TGCGCCAGCAGGGTGAACCAAGAGACCCAGTACTTC. Translating gives CASRVNQETQYF.